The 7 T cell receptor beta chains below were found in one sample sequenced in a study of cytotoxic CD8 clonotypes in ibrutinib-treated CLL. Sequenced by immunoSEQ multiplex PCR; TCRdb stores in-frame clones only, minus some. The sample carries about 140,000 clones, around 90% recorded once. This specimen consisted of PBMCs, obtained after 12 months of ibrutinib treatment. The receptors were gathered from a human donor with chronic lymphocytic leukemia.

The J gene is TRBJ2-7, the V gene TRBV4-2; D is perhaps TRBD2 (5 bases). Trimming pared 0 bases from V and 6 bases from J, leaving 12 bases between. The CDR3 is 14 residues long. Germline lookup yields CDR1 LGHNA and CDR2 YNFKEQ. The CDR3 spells CASSQDALAPEQYF. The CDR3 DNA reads TGTGCCAGCAGCCAAGACGCCCTAGCCCCCGAGCAGTACTTC.

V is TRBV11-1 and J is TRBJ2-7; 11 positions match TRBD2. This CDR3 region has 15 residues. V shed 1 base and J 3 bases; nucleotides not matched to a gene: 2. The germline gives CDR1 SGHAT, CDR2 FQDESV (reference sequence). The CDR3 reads CASSLGTSGSYEQYF. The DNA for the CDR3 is TGTGCCAGCAGCTTAGGCACTAGCGGGAGCTACGAGCAGTACTTC. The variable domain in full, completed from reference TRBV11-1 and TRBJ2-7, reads EAEVAQSPRYKITEKSQAVAFWCDPISGHATLYWYRQILGQGPELLVQFQDESVVDDSQLPKDRFSAERLKGVDSTLKIQPAELGDSAMYLCASSLGTSGSYEQYFGPGTRLTVT.

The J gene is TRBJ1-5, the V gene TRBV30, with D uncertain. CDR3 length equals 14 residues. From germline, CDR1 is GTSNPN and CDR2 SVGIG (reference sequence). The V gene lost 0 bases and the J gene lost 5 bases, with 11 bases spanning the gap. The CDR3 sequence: CAWSVEGIDQPQHF. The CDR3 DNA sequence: TGTGCCTGGAGTGTAGAGGGAATTGATCAGCCCCAGCATTTT.

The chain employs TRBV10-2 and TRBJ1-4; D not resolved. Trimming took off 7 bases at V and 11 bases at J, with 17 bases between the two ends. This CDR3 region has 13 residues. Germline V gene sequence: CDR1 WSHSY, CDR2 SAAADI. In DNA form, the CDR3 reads TGCGCCAGCAACTTGGCGAGCGACTCTAAACTGTTTTTT. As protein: CASNLASDSKLFF.

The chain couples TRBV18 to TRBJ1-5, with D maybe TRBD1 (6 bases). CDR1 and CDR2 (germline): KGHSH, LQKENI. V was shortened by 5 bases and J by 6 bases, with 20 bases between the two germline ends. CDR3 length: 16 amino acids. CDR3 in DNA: TGTGCCAGCTCATACGGGGCGGGGGGCGCAGGTCAGCCCCAGCATTTT. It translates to CASSYGAGGAGQPQHF.

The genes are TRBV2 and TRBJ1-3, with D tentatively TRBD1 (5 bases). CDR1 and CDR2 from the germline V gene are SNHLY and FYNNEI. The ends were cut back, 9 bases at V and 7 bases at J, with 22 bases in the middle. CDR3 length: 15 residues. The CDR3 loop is CASTVSGTNVNTIYF. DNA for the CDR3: TGTGCCAGTACAGTGTCCGGGACTAATGTGAACACCATATATTTT.

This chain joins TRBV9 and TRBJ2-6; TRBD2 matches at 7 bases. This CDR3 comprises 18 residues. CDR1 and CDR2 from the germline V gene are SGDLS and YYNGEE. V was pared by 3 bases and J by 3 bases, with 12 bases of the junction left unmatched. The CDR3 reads CASSGVGSGGGGANVLTF. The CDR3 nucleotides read TGTGCCAGCAGCGGGGTTGGTTCGGGAGGAGGTGGGGCCAACGTCCTGACTTTC.